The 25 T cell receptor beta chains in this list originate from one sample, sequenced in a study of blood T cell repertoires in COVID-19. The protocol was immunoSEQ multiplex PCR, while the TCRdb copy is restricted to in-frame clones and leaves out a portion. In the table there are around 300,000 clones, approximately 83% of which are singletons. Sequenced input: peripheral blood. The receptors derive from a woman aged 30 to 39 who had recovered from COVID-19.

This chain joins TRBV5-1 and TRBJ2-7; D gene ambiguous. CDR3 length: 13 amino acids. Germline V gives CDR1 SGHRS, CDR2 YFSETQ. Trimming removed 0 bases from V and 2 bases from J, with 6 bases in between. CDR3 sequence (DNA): TGCGCCAGCAGCTTGGAACTTACCTACGAGCAGTACTTC. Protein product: CASSLELTYEQYF.

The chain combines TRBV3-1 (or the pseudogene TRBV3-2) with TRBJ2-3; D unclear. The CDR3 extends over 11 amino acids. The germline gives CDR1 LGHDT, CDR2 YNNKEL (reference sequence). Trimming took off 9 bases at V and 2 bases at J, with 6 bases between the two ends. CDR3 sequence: CASSNTDTQYF. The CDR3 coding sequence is TGTGCCAGTTCAAACACAGATACGCAGTATTTT.

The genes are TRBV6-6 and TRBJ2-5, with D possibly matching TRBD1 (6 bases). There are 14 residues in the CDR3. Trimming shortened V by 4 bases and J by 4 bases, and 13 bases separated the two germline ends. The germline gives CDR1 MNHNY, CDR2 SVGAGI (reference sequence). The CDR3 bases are TGTGCCAGCAGTTTCCTGGACAGAACAGAGACCCAGTACTTC. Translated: CASSFLDRTETQYF.

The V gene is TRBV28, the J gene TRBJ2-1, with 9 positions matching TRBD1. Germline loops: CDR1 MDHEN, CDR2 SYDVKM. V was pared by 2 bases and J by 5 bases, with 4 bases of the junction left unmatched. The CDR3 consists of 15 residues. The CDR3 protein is CASSLTGGTDNEQFF. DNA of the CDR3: TGTGCCAGCAGTTTAACAGGGGGCACGGACAATGAGCAGTTCTTC.

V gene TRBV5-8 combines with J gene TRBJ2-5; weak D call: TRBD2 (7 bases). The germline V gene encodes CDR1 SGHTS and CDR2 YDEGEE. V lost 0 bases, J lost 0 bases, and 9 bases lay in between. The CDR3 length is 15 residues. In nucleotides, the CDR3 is TGTGCCAGCAGCTTGGAGGGGGGGTACCAAGAGACCCAGTACTTC. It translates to CASSLEGGYQETQYF.

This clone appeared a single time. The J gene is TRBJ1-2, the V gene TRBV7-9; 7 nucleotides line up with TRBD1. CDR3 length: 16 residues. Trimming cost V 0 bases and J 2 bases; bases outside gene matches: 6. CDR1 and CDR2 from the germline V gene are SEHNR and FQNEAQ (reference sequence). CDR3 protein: CASSLANPTGNYGYTF. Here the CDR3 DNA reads TGTGCCAGCAGCTTAGCGAACCCGACAGGGAACTATGGCTACACCTTC.

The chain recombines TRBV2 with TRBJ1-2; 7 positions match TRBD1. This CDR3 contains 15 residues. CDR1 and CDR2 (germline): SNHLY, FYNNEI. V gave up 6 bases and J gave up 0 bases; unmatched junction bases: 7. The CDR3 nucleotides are TGTGCCAGCAGGGACGACAGGGCCACTAACTATGGCTACACCTTC. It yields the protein CASRDDRATNYGYTF.

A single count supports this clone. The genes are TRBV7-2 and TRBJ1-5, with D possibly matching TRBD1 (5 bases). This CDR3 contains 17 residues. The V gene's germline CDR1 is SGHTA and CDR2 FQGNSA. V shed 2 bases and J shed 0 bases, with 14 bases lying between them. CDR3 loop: CASSLFRSGPSNQPQHF. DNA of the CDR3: TGTGCCAGCAGCTTATTTAGGTCAGGGCCTAGCAATCAGCCCCAGCATTTT.

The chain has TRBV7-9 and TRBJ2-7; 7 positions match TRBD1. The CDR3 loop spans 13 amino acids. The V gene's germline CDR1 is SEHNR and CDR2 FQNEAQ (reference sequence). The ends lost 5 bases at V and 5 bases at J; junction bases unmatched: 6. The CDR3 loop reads CASSPDRVNEQYF. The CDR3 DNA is TGTGCCAGCAGCCCCGACAGGGTAAACGAGCAGTACTTC. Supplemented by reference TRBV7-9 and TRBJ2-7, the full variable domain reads DTGVSQNPRHKITKRGQNVTFRCDPISEHNRLYWYRQTLGQGPEFLTYFQNEAQLEKSRLLSDRFSAERPKGSFSTLEIQRTEQGDSAMYLCASSPDRVNEQYFGPGTRLTVT.

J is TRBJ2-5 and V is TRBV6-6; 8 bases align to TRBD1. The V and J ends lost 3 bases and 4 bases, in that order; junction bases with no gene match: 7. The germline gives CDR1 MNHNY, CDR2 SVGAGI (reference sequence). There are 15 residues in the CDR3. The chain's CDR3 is CASSYWTGRGETQYF. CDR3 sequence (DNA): TGTGCCAGCAGTTATTGGACAGGGCGAGGAGAGACCCAGTACTTC.

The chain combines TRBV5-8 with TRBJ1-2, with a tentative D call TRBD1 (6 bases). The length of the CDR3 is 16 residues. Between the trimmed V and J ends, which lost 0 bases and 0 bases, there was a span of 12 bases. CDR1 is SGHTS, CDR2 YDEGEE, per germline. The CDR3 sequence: CASSLAGGAANYGYTF. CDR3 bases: TGTGCCAGCAGCTTGGCGGGGGGGGCGGCTAACTATGGCTACACCTTC.

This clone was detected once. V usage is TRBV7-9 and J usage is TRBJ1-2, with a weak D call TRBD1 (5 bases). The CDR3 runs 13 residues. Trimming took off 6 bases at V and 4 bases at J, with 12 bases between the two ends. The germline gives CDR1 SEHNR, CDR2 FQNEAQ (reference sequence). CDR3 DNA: TGTGCCAGCAGTGCAGGGTTCGGCTATGGCTACACCTTC. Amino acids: CASSAGFGYGYTF.

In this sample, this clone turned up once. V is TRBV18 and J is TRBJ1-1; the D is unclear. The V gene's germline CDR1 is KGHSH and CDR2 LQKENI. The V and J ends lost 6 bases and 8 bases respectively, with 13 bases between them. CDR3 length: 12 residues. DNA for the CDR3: TGTGCCAGCTCCCCTCCGGGAGGAGAAGCTTTCTTT. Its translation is CASSPPGGEAFF.

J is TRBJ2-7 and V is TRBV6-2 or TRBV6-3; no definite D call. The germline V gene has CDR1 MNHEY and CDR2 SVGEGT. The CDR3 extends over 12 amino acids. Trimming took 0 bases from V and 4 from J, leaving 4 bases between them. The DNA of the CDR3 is TGTGCCAGCAGTTACTCCCGGTACGAGCAGTACTTC. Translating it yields CASSYSRYEQYF.

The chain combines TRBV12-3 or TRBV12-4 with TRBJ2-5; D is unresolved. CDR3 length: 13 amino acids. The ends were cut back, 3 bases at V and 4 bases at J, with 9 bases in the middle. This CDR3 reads CASSLVRRETQYF. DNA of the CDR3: TGTGCCAGCAGTTTGGTGAGGAGAGAGACCCAGTACTTC.

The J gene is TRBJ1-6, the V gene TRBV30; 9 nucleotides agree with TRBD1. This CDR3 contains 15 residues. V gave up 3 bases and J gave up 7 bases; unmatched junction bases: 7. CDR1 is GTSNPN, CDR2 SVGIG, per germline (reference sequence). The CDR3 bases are TGTGCCTGGAGGGGAGGCGGACAGGGGAATTCACCCCTCCACTTT. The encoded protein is CAWRGGGQGNSPLHF.

The CDR3 sequence: CASSRGTSGRYEQYF. CDR3 in DNA: TGTGCCAGCAGTCGGGGCACTAGCGGAAGATACGAGCAGTACTTC. J is TRBJ2-7 and V is TRBV6-5; 8 bases are a match to TRBD2. Trimming cost V 5 bases and J 4 bases; bases outside gene matches: 10. Germline V gene data show CDR1 as MNHEY and CDR2 as SVGAGI. This CDR3 comprises 15 residues.

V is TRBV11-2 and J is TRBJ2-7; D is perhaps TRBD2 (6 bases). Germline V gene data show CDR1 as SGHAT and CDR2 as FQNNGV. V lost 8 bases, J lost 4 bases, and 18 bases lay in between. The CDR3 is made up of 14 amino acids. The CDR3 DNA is TGTGCCAGCGGGACCCGGGGACTGCAGTACGAGCAGTACTTC. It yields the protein CASGTRGLQYEQYF.

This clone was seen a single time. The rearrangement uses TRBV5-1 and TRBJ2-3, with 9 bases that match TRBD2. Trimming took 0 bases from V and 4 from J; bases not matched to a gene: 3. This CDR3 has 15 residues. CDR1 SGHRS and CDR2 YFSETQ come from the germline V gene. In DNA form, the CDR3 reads TGCGCCAGCAGCTTGGTTAGCGGGAGTGCAGATACGCAGTATTTT. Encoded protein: CASSLVSGSADTQYF.

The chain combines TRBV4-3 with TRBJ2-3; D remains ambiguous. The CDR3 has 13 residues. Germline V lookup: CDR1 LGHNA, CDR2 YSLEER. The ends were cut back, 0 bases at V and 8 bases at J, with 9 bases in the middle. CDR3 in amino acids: CASSQEARGTQYF. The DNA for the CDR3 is TGCGCCAGCAGCCAAGAAGCCCGAGGTACGCAGTATTTT.

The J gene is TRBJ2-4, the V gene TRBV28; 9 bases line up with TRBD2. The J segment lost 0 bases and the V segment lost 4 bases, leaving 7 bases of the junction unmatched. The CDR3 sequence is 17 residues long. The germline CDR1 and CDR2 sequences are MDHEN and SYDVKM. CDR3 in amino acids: CASSSGLAGLAKNIQYF. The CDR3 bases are TGTGCCAGCAGTTCCGGTCTAGCGGGGCTAGCCAAAAACATTCAGTACTTC.

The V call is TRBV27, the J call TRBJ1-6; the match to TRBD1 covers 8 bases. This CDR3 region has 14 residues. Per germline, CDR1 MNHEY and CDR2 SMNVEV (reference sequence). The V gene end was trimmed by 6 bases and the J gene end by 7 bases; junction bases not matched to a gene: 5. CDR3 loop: CASRRTGSNSPLHF. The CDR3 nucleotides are TGTGCCAGCAGGCGGACAGGGTCAAATTCACCCCTCCACTTT.

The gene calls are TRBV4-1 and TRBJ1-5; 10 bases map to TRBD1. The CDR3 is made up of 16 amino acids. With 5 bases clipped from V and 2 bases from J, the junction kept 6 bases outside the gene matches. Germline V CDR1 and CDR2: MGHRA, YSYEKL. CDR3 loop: CASSLSGTGGNQPQHF. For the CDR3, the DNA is TGCGCCAGCAGCTTATCCGGGACAGGGGGCAATCAGCCCCAGCATTTT.

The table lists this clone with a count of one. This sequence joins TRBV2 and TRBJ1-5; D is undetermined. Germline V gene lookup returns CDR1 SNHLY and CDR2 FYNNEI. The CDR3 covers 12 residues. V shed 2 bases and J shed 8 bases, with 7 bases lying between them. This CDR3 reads CASSETSKPQHF. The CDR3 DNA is TGTGCCAGCAGTGAAACCAGTAAGCCCCAGCATTTT.

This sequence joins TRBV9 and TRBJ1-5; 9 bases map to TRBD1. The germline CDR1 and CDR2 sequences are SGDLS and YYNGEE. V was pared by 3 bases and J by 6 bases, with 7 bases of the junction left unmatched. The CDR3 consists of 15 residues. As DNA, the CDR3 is TGTGCCAGCAGCGCAGGACAGGGGCAGGCTCAGCCCCAGCATTTT. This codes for CASSAGQGQAQPQHF.